A selection of T cell receptor beta chains follows, all from one sample in a study of T cells after yellow fever vaccination. TCRdb re-derived calls from the 5' RACE reads in MiXCR, one entry per CDR3 protein. The sample carries approximately 300,000 distinct CDR3 sequences, about 10% recorded once. Sequencing used CD4+ T cells sorted from PBMCs, obtained 45 days after the yellow fever booster vaccination. The receptors stem from a man between 18 and 35 years old who received the YFV17D yellow fever vaccine. Each CDR3 is given without its conserved first and last residue.

>TRBJ1-1|TRBV12-3/TRBV12-4
ASSWDSPNTEAF
>TRBJ2-1|TRBV4-1
ASSHDGAGDEQF
>TRBJ1-1|TRBV4-3
ASSQDLGGHQQGAEAF
>TRBJ1-1|TRBV12-3/TRBV12-4
ASSGTGRTEAF
>TRBJ1-1|TRBV6-5
ASSLTRGLTGENTEAF
>TRBJ2-3|TRBV20-1
SARSAGGDTQY
>TRBJ2-7|TRBV9
ASSVDLASYEQY
>TRBJ1-5|TRBV7-9
ASSSPLSGQPQH
>TRBJ1-2|TRBV5-1
ASSSNRGSGYGYT
>TRBJ2-2|TRBV15
ATSSPGLAGTGELF
>TRBJ2-2|TRBV19
ASSHVGGNRPGELF
>TRBJ2-2|TRBV12-3/TRBV12-4
ASSLQGDYTGELF
>TRBJ2-2|TRBV9
ASSVEGRTGELF
>TRBJ2-2|TRBV7-3
ASSLGPTGELF
>TRBJ1-2|TRBV7-3
ASSSAPGGYGYT
>TRBJ1-4|TRBV18
ASSPPNRGKEKLF
>TRBJ2-3|TRBV7-2
ASSSHHRDLWADTQY
>TRBJ1-1|TRBV20-1
IAPGFNIAEAF
>TRBJ2-5|TRBV7-2
ASSSLSGGAETQY
>TRBJ1-2|TRBV12-3/TRBV12-4
ASRGTETYGYT
>TRBJ1-6|TRBV5-6
ASSQPTGSYNSPLH